What follows are 9 T cell receptor beta chains derived from one specimen sequenced in a study of cytomegalovirus exposure and HLA in healthy donors. With 60 Vbeta and 13 Jbeta primers, the PCR was carried out. The table came from immunoSEQ multiplex PCR; TCRdb's copy has only in-frame clones and leaves some out. The sample has about 76,000 clones; around 79% are singletons. Sequencing was carried out using PBMCs. All receptors derive from a man aged 25 to 40 in good health and CMV-seronegative.

V gene TRBV27 combines with J gene TRBJ2-1; D gene uncertain. Germline V gene sequence: CDR1 MNHEY, CDR2 SMNVEV (reference sequence). The ends were cut back, 4 bases at V and 3 bases at J, with 7 bases in the middle. The CDR3 is made up of 13 amino acids. This CDR3 reads CASSYSYYNEQFF. The DNA for the CDR3 is TGTGCCAGCAGTTACTCCTACTACAATGAGCAGTTCTTC.

The chain recombines TRBV5-4 with TRBJ1-1; D is unresolved. From germline, CDR1 is SGHNT and CDR2 YYREEE (reference sequence). This CDR3 region has 13 residues. Trimming removed 0 bases at V and 3 bases at J, with 6 bases between. The CDR3 region is CASSLGRDTEAFF. The CDR3 DNA is TGTGCCAGCAGCTTGGGACGGGACACTGAAGCTTTCTTT.

This clone has a handful of counts. This rearrangement joins TRBV6-1 to TRBJ2-5, with 7 nucleotides matching TRBD2. V was clipped by 6 bases and J by 10 bases; unmatched bases: 5. CDR3 length equals 11 residues. The germline V gene encodes CDR1 MNHNS and CDR2 SASEGT. The chain's CDR3 is CASRILASQYF. The CDR3 region has the DNA TGTGCCAGCAGAATACTAGCGAGCCAGTACTTC.

J is TRBJ2-7 and V is TRBV6-6; 8 nucleotides match TRBD2. The J segment lost 0 bases and the V segment lost 6 bases, leaving 7 bases of the junction unmatched. The CDR3 extends over 15 amino acids. Germline V lookup: CDR1 MNHNY, CDR2 SVGAGI (reference sequence). Here the CDR3 DNA reads TGTGCCAGCAGCCTTCTAGCGGGCCTCTCCTACGAGCAGTACTTC. Its translation is CASSLLAGLSYEQYF.

V gene TRBV6-1 combines with J gene TRBJ1-2; TRBD1 agrees at 7 bases. The CDR3 sequence is 15 residues long. Trimming took 6 bases from V and 0 from J; bases not matched to a gene: 7. Germline CDR1 and CDR2: MNHNS and SASEGT. The CDR3 protein is CASRGTAPTNYGYTF. The CDR3 DNA follows: TGTGCCAGCAGGGGGACAGCCCCTACTAACTATGGCTACACCTTC.

The chain is built from TRBV7-3 and TRBJ2-3, with TRBD2 matching over 11 bases. The CDR3 has 15 residues. CDR1 is SGHTA, CDR2 FQGTGA, per germline. J gave up 2 bases and V 3 bases, and 1 base lay outside the gene matches. The CDR3 DNA is TGTGCCAGCAGCTTTAGCGGGGGGGACACAGATACGCAGTATTTT. The encoded protein is CASSFSGGDTDTQYF.

The chain uses TRBV15 and TRBJ1-1; D gene uncertain. Trimming left V 0 bases short and J 7 bases short, with 12 bases between. The CDR3 runs 14 residues. Germline V gene lookup returns CDR1 LNHNV and CDR2 YYDKDF (reference sequence). CDR3 loop: CATSRDPVPGEAFF. DNA for the CDR3: TGTGCCACCAGCAGAGATCCGGTACCAGGTGAAGCTTTCTTT.

This clone has just a few counts. The chain has TRBV7-2 and TRBJ1-3; no clear D. The CDR3 has 15 residues. Germline loops: CDR1 SGHTA, CDR2 FQGNSA. The V and J ends lost 0 bases and 4 bases respectively, with 10 bases between them. The CDR3 sequence: CASSLARASGNTIYF. The CDR3 DNA reads as TGTGCCAGCAGCTTAGCGAGGGCATCGGGAAACACCATATATTTT.

The V and J genes are TRBV5-6 and TRBJ2-5; the D is unclear. The end of the DNA is better explained by TRBJ2-7, so the J call may be wrong. Per germline, CDR1 SGHDT and CDR2 YYEEEE. The CDR3 is made up of 12 amino acids. The CDR3 reads CASSLGLDEQYF. The CDR3 nucleotides are TGTGCCAGCAGCTTGGGACTTGACGAGCAGTACTTC.